The sequence of this T cell receptor beta chain was determined in a study of T cell clonality in common variable immunodeficiency. Study-wide findings and caveats: T cell subpopulation sequencing would be needed to explain CVID clonality. Compared with controls, CVID subjects had fewer shared TCRbeta clones.

This clone was picked up many times. Its target is not known. The CDR3 end is not reached by the read, which stops 3 residues before it; the germline J gene fills it in. TCRdb's copy holds only in-frame clones and misses some; the assay was immunoSEQ multiplex PCR. In total the sample includes around 60,000 clones, none of them seen once. The V gene's germline CDR1 is LNHDA and CDR2 SQIVND (reference sequence). This CDR3 has 14 amino acids. The trim removed 5 bases at V and 6 bases at J, leaving 7 bases unmatched. The source material was peripheral blood mononuclear cells. The chain recombines TRBV19 with TRBJ1-2; 9 bases are shared with TRBD1. This clonotype was obtained from a person aged 18 to 70 in good health. The CDR3 is CASSPPGQGNGYTF. Partial CDR3 DNA: TGTGCCAGTAGTCCACCGGGACAGGGAAATGGC.